A single sample gave rise to the 24 T cell receptor beta chains below, sequenced in a study of ipilimumab plus nivolumab after autologous stem cell transplantation. Assay used: immunoSEQ multiplex PCR; TCRdb lists only in-frame clones, some missing. The repertoire holds 15,000 to 20,000 clones, with roughly 85% as singletons. Sequences were derived from PBMCs, sampled in a trial of ipilimumab plus nivolumab as post-transplant consolidation. The receptor set was obtained from a male donor with diffuse large B-cell lymphoma.

The V and J genes are TRBV6-1 and TRBJ2-1; 9 bases are shared with TRBD1. Germline V CDR1 and CDR2: MNHNS, SASEGT. V lost 6 bases, J lost 0 bases, and 0 bases stayed unmatched. This CDR3 region has 14 residues. The CDR3 DNA is TGTGCCAGCAGGGACAGGGGCTCCTACAATGAGCAGTTCTTC. Residues: CASRDRGSYNEQFF.

V is TRBV5-4 and J is TRBJ2-1; D unclear. Germline values: CDR1 SGHNT, CDR2 YYREEE (reference sequence). V was cut by 1 base and J by 10 bases, with 18 bases left in between. The CDR3 runs 15 residues. Written as DNA, the CDR3 is TGTGCCAGCAGCTTGTCTCAGCTTAGGGATGGGGAGCAGTTCTTC. This sequence encodes CASSLSQLRDGEQFF.

The genes are TRBV7-6 and TRBJ1-2; TRBD1 matches at 8 bases. CDR1 SGHVS and CDR2 FNYEAQ come from the germline V gene. The J segment lost 2 bases and the V segment lost 5 bases, leaving 7 bases of the junction unmatched. This CDR3 spans 15 amino acids. The CDR3 region has the DNA TGTGCCAGCAGCGGGTACAGGGGGGGGAACTATGGCTACACCTTC. Translation gives CASSGYRGGNYGYTF.

This chain connects TRBV2 to TRBJ2-1; 8 bases agree with TRBD1. V gave up 6 bases and J gave up 6 bases; unmatched junction bases: 10. CDR1 is SNHLY, CDR2 FYNNEI, per germline. The CDR3 is 15 amino acids. The CDR3 is CASRSRTGSSNEQFF. The CDR3 coding sequence is TGTGCCAGCAGATCCAGGACAGGGAGTTCCAATGAGCAGTTCTTC. The full variable domain, in which reference TRBV2 and TRBJ2-1 provide the parts outside the CDR3, is EPEVTQTPSHQVTQMGQEVILRCVPISNHLYFYWYRQILGQKVEFLVSFYNNEISEKSEIFDDQFSVERPDGSNFTLKIRSTKLEDSAMYFCASRSRTGSSNEQFFGPGTRLTVL.

The V gene is TRBV19, the J gene TRBJ2-7, with 9 bases matching TRBD1. Trimming at V came to 5 bases and at J to 2 bases, leaving 7 bases not matched to a gene. This CDR3 is 15 amino acids long. The germline gives CDR1 LNHDA, CDR2 SQIVND (reference sequence). The CDR3 spells CASSRSGQGTYEQYF. DNA for the CDR3: TGTGCCAGTAGTCGCTCGGGACAGGGAACCTACGAGCAGTACTTC.

The V gene is TRBV6-9, the J gene TRBJ1-1, with D maybe TRBD1 (5 bases). This CDR3 contains 14 residues. V was cut by 7 bases and J by 6 bases, with 18 bases left in between. CDR1 is MNHGY, CDR2 SVAAGI, per germline. The DNA of the CDR3 is TGTGCCAGCATCACCTTAAATCAGGGCGCTGAAGCTTTCTTT. Its protein product is CASITLNQGAEAFF.

This chain uses TRBV5-6 with TRBJ1-2; D is ambiguous. Per germline, CDR1 SGHDT and CDR2 YYEEEE. The CDR3 spans 17 residues. V lost 0 bases and J 7 bases, leaving 22 bases between the germline ends. CDR3 sequence (DNA): TGTGCCAGCAGCTTGGACCGGCGGGGATTAGCCTACCGTGGCTACACCTTC. Translating gives CASSLDRRGLAYRGYTF.

The rearrangement links TRBV11-1 to TRBJ2-1; D might be TRBD1 or TRBD2, each matching 5 bases. The CDR3 extends over 14 amino acids. Germline-derived CDR1 and CDR2 are SGHAT and FQDESV (reference sequence). V dropped 3 bases and J dropped 4 bases, with 10 bases sitting between them. The CDR3 protein is CASSFEGKYNEQFF. In nucleotides, the CDR3 is TGTGCCAGCAGCTTCGAGGGGAAGTACAATGAGCAGTTCTTC.

The V call is TRBV11-1, the J call TRBJ1-6; 9 bases are a match to TRBD1. J gave up 0 bases and V 7 bases, and 13 bases lay outside the gene matches. Germline CDR1 reads SGHAT; CDR2 reads FQDESV (reference sequence). The CDR3 spans 19 residues. The CDR3 reads CASTPAGQGSSSYNSPLHF. In nucleotides, the CDR3 is TGTGCCAGCACCCCGGCGGGACAGGGATCGAGCTCCTATAATTCACCCCTCCACTTT.

The chain carries TRBV4-3 and TRBJ1-3; D is unresolved. Germline V gives CDR1 LGHNA, CDR2 YSLEER. Trimming stripped 0 bases from V and 2 bases from J, with 8 bases between. The CDR3 is 15 amino acids. CDR3 nucleotides: TGCGCCAGCAGCCAAGACCTGCCGACTGGAAACACCATATATTTT. It encodes CASSQDLPTGNTIYF.

The rearrangement links TRBV6-1 to TRBJ2-7, with D possibly matching TRBD1 (6 bases). Between the trimmed V and J ends, which lost 8 bases and 1 base, there was a span of 18 bases. The germline V gene encodes CDR1 MNHNS and CDR2 SASEGT. The CDR3 totals 15 residues. The CDR3 nucleotides read TGTGCCAGCCGTCGTGGACAGTTGGGTTCCTACGAGCAGTACTTC. This translates into CASRRGQLGSYEQYF.

V is TRBV9 and J is TRBJ1-3; TRBD1 might be the D (5 bases). The CDR3 length is 14 residues. V dropped 4 bases and J dropped 4 bases, with 12 bases sitting between them. In germline, CDR1 is SGDLS, CDR2 YYNGEE. DNA of the CDR3: TGTGCCAGCAGCCTCCGGGACCGGGGAAACACCATATATTTT. As protein: CASSLRDRGNTIYF.

The chain uses TRBV9 and TRBJ2-1; a possible D gene is TRBD2 (5 bases). Trimming took off 0 bases at V and 5 bases at J, with 9 bases between the two ends. This CDR3 has 14 residues. Germline CDR1 SGDLS, CDR2 YYNGEE. The CDR3 nucleotides read TGTGCCAGCAGCGTAGCTAGCCTCAACAATGAGCAGTTCTTC. Translating gives CASSVASLNNEQFF.

In its sample, this clone was seen once. The chain joins TRBV6-1 to TRBJ1-2; D gene ambiguous. CDR1 is MNHNS, CDR2 SASEGT, per germline. V was trimmed by 9 bases and J by 2 bases, leaving 13 bases between them. The CDR3 spans 13 residues. CDR3 residues: CASTETLNYGYTF. CDR3 in DNA: TGTGCCAGTACAGAGACCTTAAACTATGGCTACACCTTC.

The chain combines TRBV5-1 with TRBJ2-5; TRBD2 aligns across 15 bases. This CDR3 has 20 residues. CDR1 is SGHRS and CDR2 is YFSETQ in the germline V gene. The V gene end was trimmed by 3 bases and the J gene end by 1 base; junction bases not matched to a gene: 13. CDR3 nucleotides: TGCGCCAGCAGCTCGAGGGGACTAGCGGGGGGTAGCGACCGCCAAGAGACCCAGTACTTC. Translated: CASSSRGLAGGSDRQETQYF.

As DNA, the CDR3 is TGTGCCAGCAGCGCAGCGGGGGAACACAATGAGCAGTTCTTC. Protein product: CASSAAGEHNEQFF. The chain employs TRBV9 and TRBJ2-1; 8 bases match TRBD2. Germline CDR1 is SGDLS and CDR2 is YYNGEE. This CDR3 comprises 14 residues. The V segment lost 3 bases and the J segment 5 bases; nucleotides outside the gene matches: 4. Full variable domain (rest looked up from reference TRBV9 and TRBJ2-1): DSGVTQTPKHLITATGQRVTLRCSPRSGDLSVYWYQQSLDQGLQFLIQYYNGEERAKGNILERFSAQQFPDLHSELNLSSLELGDSALYFCASSAAGEHNEQFFGPGTRLTVL.

For this clone: The sample carries other DNA sequences with the same CDR3. The V call is TRBV27, the J call TRBJ2-3; D uncertain. V was clipped by 4 bases and J by 4 bases, with 6 bases between them. This CDR3 has 12 amino acids. Germline V gives CDR1 MNHEY, CDR2 SMNVEV (reference sequence). CDR3 DNA sequence: TGTGCCAGCAGTTCGTCGTCAGATACGCAGTATTTT. As protein: CASSSSSDTQYF.

The rearrangement links TRBV18 to TRBJ1-2, with TRBD1 matching 9 bases. From germline, CDR1 is KGHSH and CDR2 LQKENI. This CDR3 is 15 amino acids long. V lost 3 bases, J lost 8 bases, and 10 bases stayed unmatched. CDR3 protein: CASSPQTNRGQGYTF. The CDR3 DNA sequence: TGTGCCAGCTCACCCCAAACTAACAGGGGGCAGGGCTACACCTTC.

V usage is TRBV10-1 and J usage is TRBJ2-2; 9 nucleotides align to TRBD1. The V gene end was trimmed by 6 bases and the J gene end by 1 base; junction bases not matched to a gene: 3. This CDR3 has 15 amino acids. The germline V gene encodes CDR1 WNHNN and CDR2 SYGVQD (reference sequence). The CDR3: CASSGQGQNTGELFF. CDR3 sequence (DNA): TGCGCCAGCAGCGGACAGGGGCAGAACACCGGGGAGCTGTTTTTT.

The chain has TRBV5-4 and TRBJ1-2; 8 bases fit TRBD1. Germline CDR1 reads SGHNT; CDR2 reads YYREEE (reference sequence). Trimming took 4 bases from V and 3 from J; bases not matched to a gene: 14. The CDR3 totals 17 residues. CDR3 bases: TGTGCCAGCAGCCCGGGGCGGTCCAGGGGGCCTTACTATGGCTACACCTTC. Its protein product is CASSPGRSRGPYYGYTF.

The genes are TRBV6-5 and TRBJ1-4; D remains unclear. V gave up 10 bases and J gave up 2 bases, with 11 bases separating them. CDR3 length: 13 amino acids. In germline, CDR1 is MNHEY, CDR2 SVGAGI. This CDR3 is CAIARSTNEKLFF. The DNA of the CDR3 is TGTGCCATCGCTAGGTCCACTAATGAAAAACTGTTTTTT.

The rearrangement uses TRBV7-2 and TRBJ2-5; D is uncertain. The germline V gene has CDR1 SGHTA and CDR2 FQGNSA. V was trimmed by 7 bases and J by 1 base, leaving 10 bases between them. This CDR3 has 13 amino acids. The CDR3 loop reads CASNLGGQETQYF. CDR3 in DNA: TGTGCCAGCAATCTAGGCGGCCAAGAGACCCAGTACTTC.

V is TRBV7-2 and J is TRBJ2-7, with D maybe TRBD1 (5 bases). Germline V gene lookup returns CDR1 SGHTA and CDR2 FQGNSA. This CDR3 region has 13 residues. V was trimmed by 5 bases and J by 5 bases, leaving 13 bases between them. This CDR3 is CASSPRLGDEQYF. The CDR3 nucleotides read TGTGCCAGCAGCCCCCGGTTAGGGGACGAGCAGTACTTC.

The chain recombines TRBV7-8 with TRBJ2-2; D ambiguous. Germline lookup yields CDR1 SGHVS and CDR2 FQNEAQ. V dropped 5 bases and J dropped 2 bases, with 15 bases sitting between them. This CDR3 contains 16 residues. The CDR3 reads CASSPIYLGNTGELFF. The CDR3 coding sequence is TGTGCCAGCAGCCCGATTTATCTTGGCAACACCGGGGAGCTGTTTTTT. Complete variable domain (other parts from reference TRBV7-8 and TRBJ2-2): GAGVSQSPRYKVAKRGQDVALRCDPISGHVSLFWYQQALGQGPEFLTYFQNEAQLDKSGLPSDRFFAERPEGSVSTLKIQRTQQEDSAVYLCASSPIYLGNTGELFFGEGSRLTVL.